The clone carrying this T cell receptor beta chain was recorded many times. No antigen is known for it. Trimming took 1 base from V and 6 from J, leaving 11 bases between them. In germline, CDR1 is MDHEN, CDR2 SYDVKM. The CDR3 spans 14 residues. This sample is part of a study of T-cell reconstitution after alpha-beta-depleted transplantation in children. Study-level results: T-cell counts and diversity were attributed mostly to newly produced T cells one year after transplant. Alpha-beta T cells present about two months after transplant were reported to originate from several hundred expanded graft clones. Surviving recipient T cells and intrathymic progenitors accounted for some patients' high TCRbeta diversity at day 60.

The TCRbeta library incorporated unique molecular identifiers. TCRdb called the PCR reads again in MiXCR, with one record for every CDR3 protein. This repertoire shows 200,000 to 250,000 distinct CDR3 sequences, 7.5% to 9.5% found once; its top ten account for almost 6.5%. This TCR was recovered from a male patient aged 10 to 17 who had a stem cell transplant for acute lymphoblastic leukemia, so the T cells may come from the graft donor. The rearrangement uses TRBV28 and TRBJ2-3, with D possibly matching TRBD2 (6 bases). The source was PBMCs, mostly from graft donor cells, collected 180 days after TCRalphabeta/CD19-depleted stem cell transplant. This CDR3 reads CASSLFYAGDTQYF. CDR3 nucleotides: TGTGCCAGCAGTTTATTTTACGCGGGGGATACGCAGTATTTT.